This T cell receptor (beta chain) was profiled in a study of blood T cell repertoires in COVID-19. Deletions cut 1 base from V and 3 bases from J, with 10 bases between. This CDR3 comprises 15 residues. Germline V gene data show CDR1 as MDHEN and CDR2 as SYDVKM. Clones were read by immunoSEQ multiplex PCR, and TCRdb kept only the in-frame ones, dropping some. The sample has about 320,000 clones; 85% are singletons. This TCR derives from a young woman who had been exposed to COVID-19. The chain combines TRBV28 with TRBJ1-3, with D hard to call. The sequencing sample was made of PBMCs or T cells enriched from blood (not recorded which). The chain's CDR3 is CASSLLRALGNTIYF. CDR3 nucleotide sequence: TGTGCCAGCAGTTTATTGCGGGCACTTGGAAACACCATATATTTT.